Following are 11 T cell receptor beta chains from one sample sequenced in a study of T cell changes during pregnancy in multiple sclerosis. Produced via immunoSEQ multiplex PCR; TCRdb's table is partial and in-frame only. This table holds tens of thousands of clones, 85% to 95% found once. Sequenced material: peripheral blood, taken in the third trimester of pregnancy. Receptors originate from a female donor with multiple sclerosis, enrolled in a pregnancy study.

The chain employs TRBV19 and TRBJ1-4; 8 bases line up with TRBD1. Losses at the gene ends were 2 bases for V and 3 bases for J; bases not matched to a gene: 2. This CDR3 has 15 amino acids. Germline V gene lookup returns CDR1 LNHDA and CDR2 SQIVND (reference sequence). The CDR3 region has the DNA TGTGCCAGTAGTATATGGGACAGGCCTAATGAAAAACTGTTTTTT. This translates into CASSIWDRPNEKLFF.

This clone was picked up a small number of times. The rearrangement joins TRBV10-3 to TRBJ1-1; D gene uncertain. Trimming pared 1 base from V and 2 bases from J, leaving 8 bases between. The CDR3 contains 14 residues. Germline V CDR1 and CDR2: ENHRY, SYGVKD. CDR3 DNA sequence: TGTGCCATCAGTGAGTGGGAGGGAAACACTGAAGCTTTCTTT. This codes for CAISEWEGNTEAFF.

The chain carries TRBV6-4 and TRBJ1-5; D perhaps matches TRBD1 (6 bases). Germline loops: CDR1 MRHNA, CDR2 SNTAGT. V lost 2 bases, J lost 3 bases, and 8 bases lay in between. CDR3 size: 14 residues. DNA of the CDR3: TGTGCCAGCAGTGACGGACAGCCCAATCAGCCCCAGCATTTT. Amino acid sequence: CASSDGQPNQPQHF.

The chain employs TRBV7-9 and TRBJ1-1, with a possible D match to TRBD1 (5 bases). There are 17 residues in the CDR3. Trimming removed 0 bases from V and 1 base from J, with 15 bases in between. Germline V lookup: CDR1 SEHNR, CDR2 FQNEAQ (reference sequence). DNA of the CDR3: TGTGCCAGCAGCTTAGCAGGGGCAGGGTGGGAGAACACTGAAGCTTTCTTT. This codes for CASSLAGAGWENTEAFF.

This chain connects TRBV27 to TRBJ1-1; maybe TRBD1 (5 bases). CDR1 is MNHEY and CDR2 is SMNVEV in the germline V gene (reference sequence). V lost 11 bases to trimming and J lost 2 bases, with 15 bases between them. CDR3 length: 13 amino acids. CDR3 sequence: CAVRQRYNTEAFF. CDR3 nucleotides: TGTGCCGTACGACAGCGATATAACACTGAAGCTTTCTTT.

CDR3 in DNA: TGCGCCAGCAGCCAAGATGGGCGACAGGGGGCGTCGGGCTACACCTTC. This sequence encodes CASSQDGRQGASGYTF. This rearrangement joins TRBV4-3 to TRBJ1-2; 10 bases map to TRBD1. V was pared by 0 bases and J by 8 bases, with 9 bases of the junction left unmatched. The CDR3 has 16 amino acids. Germline CDR1 reads LGHNA; CDR2 reads YSLEER.

The chain employs TRBV11-1 and TRBJ2-1; 9 bases align to TRBD2. The CDR3 covers 17 residues. Trimming took 3 bases from V and 7 from J; bases not matched to a gene: 13. Germline V gives CDR1 SGHAT, CDR2 FQDESV (reference sequence). CDR3 loop: CASSFRGLAGRGNEQFF. CDR3 sequence (DNA): TGTGCCAGCAGCTTTCGGGGTCTAGCGGGAAGGGGAAATGAGCAGTTCTTC.

The rearrangement joins TRBV28 to TRBJ1-2, with a weak D call TRBD1 (6 bases). From germline, CDR1 is MDHEN and CDR2 SYDVKM. CDR3 length equals 14 residues. V was trimmed by 8 bases and J by 4 bases, leaving 17 bases between them. CDR3 amino acids: CASPLGGGSYGYTF. The CDR3 DNA reads as TGTGCCAGCCCTCTAGGGGGGGGGTCCTATGGCTACACCTTC.

The CDR3 DNA follows: TGCGCCAGCAGCACCGGACAGTCTCCCCGATCACCCTACGAGCAGTACTTC. Translation: CASSTGQSPRSPYEQYF. The chain recombines TRBV5-1 with TRBJ2-7, with a weak D call TRBD1 (6 bases). CDR3 size: 17 residues. Trimming stripped 4 bases from V and 2 bases from J, with 22 bases between. Germline values: CDR1 SGHRS, CDR2 YFSETQ.

This sequence joins TRBV7-9 and TRBJ1-1; D may be TRBD1 (5 bases). Deletions cut 3 bases from V and 4 bases from J, with 6 bases between. The CDR3 is 12 amino acids. Germline V lookup: CDR1 SEHNR, CDR2 FQNEAQ (reference sequence). CDR3 sequence reads: CASSFTGTEAFF. The DNA of the CDR3 is TGTGCCAGCAGCTTCACAGGCACTGAAGCTTTCTTT.

The chain joins TRBV28 to TRBJ2-4; 7 positions match TRBD1. The V gene's germline CDR1 is MDHEN and CDR2 SYDVKM. There are 15 residues in the CDR3. Trimming at V came to 6 bases and at J to 0 bases, leaving 5 bases not matched to a gene. CDR3 nucleotides: TGTGCCAGCAGGGGCACAGGGGTAGCCAAAAACATTCAGTACTTC. The encoded protein is CASRGTGVAKNIQYF.